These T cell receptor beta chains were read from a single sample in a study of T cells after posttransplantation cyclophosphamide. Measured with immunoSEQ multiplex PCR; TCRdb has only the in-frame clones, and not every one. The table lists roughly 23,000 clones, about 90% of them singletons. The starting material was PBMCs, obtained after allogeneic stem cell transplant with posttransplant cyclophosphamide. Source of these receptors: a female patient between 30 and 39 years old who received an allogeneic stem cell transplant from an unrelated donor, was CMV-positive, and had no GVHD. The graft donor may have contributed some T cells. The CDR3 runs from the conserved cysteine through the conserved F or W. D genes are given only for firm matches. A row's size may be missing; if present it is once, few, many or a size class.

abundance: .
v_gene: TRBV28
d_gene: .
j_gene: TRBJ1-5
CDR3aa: CASSLYQGGIQPQHF
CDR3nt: TGTGCCAGCAGTTTATATCAAGGAGGAATCCAGCCCCAGCATTTT

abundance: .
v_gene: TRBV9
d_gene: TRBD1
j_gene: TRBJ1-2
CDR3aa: CASSVASTGDYGYTF
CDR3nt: TGTGCCAGCAGCGTAGCCTCGACAGGGGACTATGGCTACACCTTC

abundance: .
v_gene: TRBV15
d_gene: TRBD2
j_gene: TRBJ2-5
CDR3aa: CATSLTGRGASQGTQYF
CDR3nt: TGTGCCACCAGCCTAACGGGGCGGGGGGCCTCTCAAGGGACCCAGTACTTC

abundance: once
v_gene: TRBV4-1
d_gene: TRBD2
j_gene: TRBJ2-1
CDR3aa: CASSHPGLADNEQFF
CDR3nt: TGCGCCAGCAGCCACCCGGGACTAGCGGACAATGAGCAGTTCTTC

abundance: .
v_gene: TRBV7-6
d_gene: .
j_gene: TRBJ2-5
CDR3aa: CASSLDSSAWTQYF
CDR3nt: TGTGCCAGCAGCTTAGACTCCTCCGCCTGGACCCAGTACTTC

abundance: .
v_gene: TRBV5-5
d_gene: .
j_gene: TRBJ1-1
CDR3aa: CASSSASYEAFF
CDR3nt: TGTGCCAGCAGCTCCGCGTCGTATGAAGCTTTCTTT

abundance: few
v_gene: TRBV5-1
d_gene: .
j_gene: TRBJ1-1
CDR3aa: CASSLAAKRGYDTEAFF
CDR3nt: TGCGCCAGCAGCTTGGCAGCTAAGCGGGGGTATGACACTGAAGCTTTCTTT

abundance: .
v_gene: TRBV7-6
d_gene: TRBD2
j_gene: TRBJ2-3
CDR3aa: CASSLEASGGLDTQYF
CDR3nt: TGTGCCAGCAGCTTAGAGGCTAGCGGGGGGTTAGATACGCAGTATTTT

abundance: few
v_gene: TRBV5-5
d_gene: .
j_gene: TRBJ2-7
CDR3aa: CASSLSGMLEQYF
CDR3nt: TGTGCCAGCAGCTTATCGGGAATGCTCGAGCAGTACTTC

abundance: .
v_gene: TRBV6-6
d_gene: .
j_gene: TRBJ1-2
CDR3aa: CASSPRGSWDGYTF
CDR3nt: TGTGCCAGCAGCCCCAGGGGTTCGTGGGATGGCTACACCTTC

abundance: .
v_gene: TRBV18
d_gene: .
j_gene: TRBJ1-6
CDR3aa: CASSPPEDRPNSPLHF
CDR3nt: TGTGCCAGCTCACCACCGGAGGACAGACCTAATTCACCCCTCCACTTT

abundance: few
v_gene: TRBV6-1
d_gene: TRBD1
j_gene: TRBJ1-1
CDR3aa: CASSQGAGTEAFF
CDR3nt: TGTGCCAGCAGCCAGGGGGCAGGGACTGAAGCTTTCTTT

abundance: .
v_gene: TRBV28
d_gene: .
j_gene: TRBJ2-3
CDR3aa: CASRIMRGPGDTQYF
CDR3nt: TGTGCCAGCAGGATAATGCGGGGGCCGGGGGATACGCAGTATTTT

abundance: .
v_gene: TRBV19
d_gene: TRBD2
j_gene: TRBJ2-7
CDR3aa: CASSPTRGTSGAEQYF
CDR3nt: TGTGCCAGTAGTCCAACCCGAGGGACTAGCGGGGCCGAGCAGTACTTC

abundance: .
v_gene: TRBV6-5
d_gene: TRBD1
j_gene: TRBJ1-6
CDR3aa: CASRPGTGGYSPLHF
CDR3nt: TGTGCCAGCAGGCCCGGGACAGGGGGATATTCACCCCTCCACTTT

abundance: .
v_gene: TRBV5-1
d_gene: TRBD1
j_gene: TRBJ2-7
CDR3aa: CASSLNRGREQYF
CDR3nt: TGCGCCAGCAGCTTGAACAGGGGGCGAGAGCAGTACTTC

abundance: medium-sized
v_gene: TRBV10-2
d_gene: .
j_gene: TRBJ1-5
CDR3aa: CASSESPGNSNQPQHF
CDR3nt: TGCGCCAGCAGTGAGTCCCCCGGGAATAGCAATCAGCCCCAGCATTTT